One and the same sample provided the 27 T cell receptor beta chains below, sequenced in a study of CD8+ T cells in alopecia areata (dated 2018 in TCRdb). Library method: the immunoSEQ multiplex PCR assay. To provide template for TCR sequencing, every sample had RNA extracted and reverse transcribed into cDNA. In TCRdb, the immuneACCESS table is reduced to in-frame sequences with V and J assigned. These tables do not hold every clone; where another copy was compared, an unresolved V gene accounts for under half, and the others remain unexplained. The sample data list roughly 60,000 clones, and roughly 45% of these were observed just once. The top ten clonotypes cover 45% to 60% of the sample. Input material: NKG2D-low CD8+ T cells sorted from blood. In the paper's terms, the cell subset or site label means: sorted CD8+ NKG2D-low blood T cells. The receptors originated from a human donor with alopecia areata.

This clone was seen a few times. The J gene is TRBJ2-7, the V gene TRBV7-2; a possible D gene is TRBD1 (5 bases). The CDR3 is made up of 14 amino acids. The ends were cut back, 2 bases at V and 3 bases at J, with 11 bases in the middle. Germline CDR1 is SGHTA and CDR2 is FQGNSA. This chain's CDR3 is CASSLNRLSYEQYF. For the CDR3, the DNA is TGTGCCAGCAGCTTAAACAGGTTAAGCTACGAGCAGTACTTC.

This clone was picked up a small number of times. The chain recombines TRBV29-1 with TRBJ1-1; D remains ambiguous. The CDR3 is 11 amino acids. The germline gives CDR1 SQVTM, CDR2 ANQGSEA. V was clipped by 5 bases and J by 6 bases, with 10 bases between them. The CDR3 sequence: CSVHEGPEAFF. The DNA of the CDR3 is TGCAGCGTTCACGAAGGGCCTGAAGCTTTCTTT.

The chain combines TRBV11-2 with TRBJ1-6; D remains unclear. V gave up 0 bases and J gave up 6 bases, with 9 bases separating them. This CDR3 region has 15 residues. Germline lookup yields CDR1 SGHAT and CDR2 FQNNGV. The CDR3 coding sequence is TGTGCCAGCAGCTTAGAGGTACCGCTTAATTCACCCCTCCACTTT. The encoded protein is CASSLEVPLNSPLHF.

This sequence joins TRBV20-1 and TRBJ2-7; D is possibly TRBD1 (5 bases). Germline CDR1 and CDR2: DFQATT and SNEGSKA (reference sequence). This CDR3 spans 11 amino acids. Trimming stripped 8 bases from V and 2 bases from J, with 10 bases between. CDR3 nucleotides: TGCAGTACCGACAGCGCCTACGAGCAGTACTTC. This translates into CSTDSAYEQYF.

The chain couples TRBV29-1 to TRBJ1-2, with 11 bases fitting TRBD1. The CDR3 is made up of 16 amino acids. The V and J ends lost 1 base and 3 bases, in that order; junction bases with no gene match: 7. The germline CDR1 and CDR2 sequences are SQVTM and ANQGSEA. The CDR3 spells CSVEVLGTGGDYGYTF. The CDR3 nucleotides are TGCAGCGTTGAAGTGCTCGGGACAGGGGGTGACTATGGCTACACCTTC.

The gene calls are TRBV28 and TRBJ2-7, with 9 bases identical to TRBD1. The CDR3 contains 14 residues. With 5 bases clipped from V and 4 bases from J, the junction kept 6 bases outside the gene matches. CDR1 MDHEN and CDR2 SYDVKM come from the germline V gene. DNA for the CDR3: TGTGCCAGCAGTCGGGACAGGGCGGGATACGAGCAGTACTTC. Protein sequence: CASSRDRAGYEQYF.

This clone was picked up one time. The CDR3 reads CASSPSLGQGSSYEQYF. The CDR3 nucleotides are TGTGCCAGCAGCCCGTCGTTGGGACAGGGAAGCTCCTACGAGCAGTACTTC. The chain couples TRBV13 to TRBJ2-7; 9 nucleotides line up with TRBD1. The CDR3 runs to 17 residues. CDR1 and CDR2 (germline): PRHDT, FYEKMQ (reference sequence). Unmatched junction bases numbered 11, after V lost 5 bases and J lost 0 bases.

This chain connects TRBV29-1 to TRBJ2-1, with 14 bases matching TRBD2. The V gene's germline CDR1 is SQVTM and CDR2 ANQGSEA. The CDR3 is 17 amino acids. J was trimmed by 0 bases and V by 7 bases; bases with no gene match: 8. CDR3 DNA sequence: TGCAGCGCCGGGGGACTAGCGGGAGAAGGCTCCTACAATGAGCAGTTCTTC. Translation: CSAGGLAGEGSYNEQFF.

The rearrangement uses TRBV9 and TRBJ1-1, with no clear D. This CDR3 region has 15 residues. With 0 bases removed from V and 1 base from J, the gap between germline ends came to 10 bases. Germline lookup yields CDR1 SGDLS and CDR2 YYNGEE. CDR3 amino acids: CASSVEGEPNTEAFF. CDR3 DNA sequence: TGTGCCAGCAGCGTAGAAGGTGAGCCGAACACTGAAGCTTTCTTT.

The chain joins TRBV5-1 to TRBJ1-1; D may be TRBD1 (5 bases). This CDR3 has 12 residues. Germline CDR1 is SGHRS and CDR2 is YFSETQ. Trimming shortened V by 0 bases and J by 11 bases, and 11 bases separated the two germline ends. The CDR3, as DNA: TGCGCCAGCAGCTTGGTAGGGGTGGAGGCTTTCTTT. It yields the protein CASSLVGVEAFF.

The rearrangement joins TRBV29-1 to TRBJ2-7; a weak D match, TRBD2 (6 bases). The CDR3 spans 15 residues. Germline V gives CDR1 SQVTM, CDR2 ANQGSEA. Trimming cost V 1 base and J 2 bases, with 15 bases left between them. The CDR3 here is CSVEAPGTETYEQYF. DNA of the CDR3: TGCAGCGTTGAAGCCCCCGGGACTGAGACCTACGAGCAGTACTTC.

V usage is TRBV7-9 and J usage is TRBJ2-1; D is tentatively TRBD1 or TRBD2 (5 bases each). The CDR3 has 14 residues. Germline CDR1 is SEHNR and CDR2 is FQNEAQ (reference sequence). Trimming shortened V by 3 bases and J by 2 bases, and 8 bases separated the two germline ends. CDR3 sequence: CASSFRGPYNEQFF. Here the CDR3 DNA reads TGTGCCAGCAGCTTTCGGGGACCCTACAATGAGCAGTTCTTC. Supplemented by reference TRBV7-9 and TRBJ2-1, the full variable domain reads DTGVSQNPRHKITKRGQNVTFRCDPISEHNRLYWYRQTLGQGPEFLTYFQNEAQLEKSRLLSDRFSAERPKGSFSTLEIQRTEQGDSAMYLCASSFRGPYNEQFFGPGTRLTVL.

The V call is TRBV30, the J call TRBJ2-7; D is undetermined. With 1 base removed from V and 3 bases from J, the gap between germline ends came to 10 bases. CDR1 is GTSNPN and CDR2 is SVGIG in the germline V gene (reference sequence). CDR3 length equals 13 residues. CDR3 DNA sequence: TGTGCCTGGAGTGCTGGCGAGAACTACGAGCAGTACTTC. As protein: CAWSAGENYEQYF. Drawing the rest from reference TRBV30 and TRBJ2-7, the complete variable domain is SQTIHQWPATLVQPVGSPLSLECTVEGTSNPNLYWYRQAAGRGLQLLFYSVGIGQISSEVPQNLSASRPQDRQFILSSKKLLLSDSGFYLCAWSAGENYEQYFGPGTRLTVT.

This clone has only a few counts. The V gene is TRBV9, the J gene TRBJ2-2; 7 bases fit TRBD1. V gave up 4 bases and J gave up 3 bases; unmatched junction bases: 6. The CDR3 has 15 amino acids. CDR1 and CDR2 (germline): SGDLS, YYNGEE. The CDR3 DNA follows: TGTGCCAGCAGCCCAGGGGGAGTAGACACCGGGGAGCTGTTTTTT. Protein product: CASSPGGVDTGELFF.

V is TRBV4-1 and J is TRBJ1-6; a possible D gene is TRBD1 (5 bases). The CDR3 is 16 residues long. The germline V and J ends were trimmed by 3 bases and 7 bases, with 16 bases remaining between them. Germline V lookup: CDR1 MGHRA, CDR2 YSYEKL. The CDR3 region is CASSQAGTPGNSPLHF. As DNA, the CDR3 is TGCGCCAGCAGCCAGGCCGGGACGCCTGGGAATTCACCCCTCCACTTT.

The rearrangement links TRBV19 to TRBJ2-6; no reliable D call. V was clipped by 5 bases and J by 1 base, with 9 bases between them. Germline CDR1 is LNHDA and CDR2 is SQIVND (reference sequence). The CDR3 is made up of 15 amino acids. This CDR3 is CASSPMESGANVLTF. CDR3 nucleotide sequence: TGTGCCAGTAGTCCCATGGAATCTGGGGCCAACGTCCTGACTTTC.

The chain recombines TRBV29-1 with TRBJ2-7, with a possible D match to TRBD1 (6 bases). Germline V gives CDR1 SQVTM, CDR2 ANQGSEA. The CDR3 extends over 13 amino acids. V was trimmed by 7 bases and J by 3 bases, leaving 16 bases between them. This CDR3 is CSATFKQGYEQYF. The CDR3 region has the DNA TGCAGCGCCACCTTCAAACAGGGCTACGAGCAGTACTTC.

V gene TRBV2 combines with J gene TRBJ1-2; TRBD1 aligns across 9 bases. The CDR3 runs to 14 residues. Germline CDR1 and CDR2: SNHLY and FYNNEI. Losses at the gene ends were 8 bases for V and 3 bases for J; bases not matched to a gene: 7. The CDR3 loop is CASGWTGEDYGYTF. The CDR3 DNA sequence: TGTGCCAGCGGATGGACAGGGGAGGACTATGGCTACACCTTC.

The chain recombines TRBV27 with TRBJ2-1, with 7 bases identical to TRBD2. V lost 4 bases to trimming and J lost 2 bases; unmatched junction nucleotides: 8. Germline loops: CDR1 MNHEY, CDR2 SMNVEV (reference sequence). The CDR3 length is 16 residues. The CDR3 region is CASSSGGGPPYNEQFF. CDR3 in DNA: TGTGCCAGCAGTTCTGGGGGAGGGCCCCCCTACAATGAGCAGTTCTTC.

CDR3 sequence reads: CSVDLDRPNYGYTF. In nucleotides, the CDR3 is TGCAGCGTTGATCTCGACAGACCTAACTATGGCTACACCTTC. The chain uses TRBV29-1 and TRBJ1-2; a possible D gene is TRBD1 (5 bases). The V gene's germline CDR1 is SQVTM and CDR2 ANQGSEA. The CDR3 covers 14 residues. V was cut by 3 bases and J by 0 bases, with 11 bases left in between.

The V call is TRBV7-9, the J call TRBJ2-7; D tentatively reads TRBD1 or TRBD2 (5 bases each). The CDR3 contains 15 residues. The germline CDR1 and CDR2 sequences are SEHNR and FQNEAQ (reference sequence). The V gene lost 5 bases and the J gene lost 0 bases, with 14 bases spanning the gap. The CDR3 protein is CASSGGGRSSYEQYF. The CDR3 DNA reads TGTGCCAGCAGCGGGGGTGGCCGTAGCTCCTACGAGCAGTACTTC.

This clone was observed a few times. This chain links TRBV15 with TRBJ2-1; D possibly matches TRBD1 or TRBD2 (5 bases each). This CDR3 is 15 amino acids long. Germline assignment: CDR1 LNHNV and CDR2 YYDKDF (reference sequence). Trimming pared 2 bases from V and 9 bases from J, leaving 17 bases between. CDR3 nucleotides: TGTGCCACCAGCAGAACCGGGACCCGGGACGGTGAGCAGTTCTTC. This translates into CATSRTGTRDGEQFF.

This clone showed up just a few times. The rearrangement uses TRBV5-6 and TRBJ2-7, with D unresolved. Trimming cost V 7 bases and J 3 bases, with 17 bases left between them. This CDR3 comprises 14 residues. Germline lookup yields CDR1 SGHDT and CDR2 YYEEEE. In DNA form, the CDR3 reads TGTGCCAGCTCCCCCGGCCTAGACTTCTACGAGCAGTACTTC. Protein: CASSPGLDFYEQYF.

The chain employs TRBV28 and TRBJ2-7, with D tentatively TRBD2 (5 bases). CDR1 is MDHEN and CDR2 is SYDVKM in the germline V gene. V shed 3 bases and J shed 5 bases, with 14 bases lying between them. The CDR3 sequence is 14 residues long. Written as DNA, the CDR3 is TGTGCCAGCAGTTTTAAGAGGGATGGTGACGAGCAGTACTTC. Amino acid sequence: CASSFKRDGDEQYF.

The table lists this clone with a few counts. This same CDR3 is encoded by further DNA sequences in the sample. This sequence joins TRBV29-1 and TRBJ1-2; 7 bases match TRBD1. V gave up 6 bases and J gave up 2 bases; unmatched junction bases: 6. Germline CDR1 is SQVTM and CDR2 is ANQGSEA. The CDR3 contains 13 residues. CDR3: CSVLGQANYGYTF. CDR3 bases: TGCAGCGTCCTAGGACAGGCGAACTATGGCTACACCTTC.

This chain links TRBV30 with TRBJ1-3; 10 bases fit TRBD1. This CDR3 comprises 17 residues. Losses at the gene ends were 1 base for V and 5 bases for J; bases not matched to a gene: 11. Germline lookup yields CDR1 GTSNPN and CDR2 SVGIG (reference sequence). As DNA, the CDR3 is TGTGCCTGGAGTGATCGACCGGGACAGGGGAAGAGAAACACCATATATTTT. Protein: CAWSDRPGQGKRNTIYF.

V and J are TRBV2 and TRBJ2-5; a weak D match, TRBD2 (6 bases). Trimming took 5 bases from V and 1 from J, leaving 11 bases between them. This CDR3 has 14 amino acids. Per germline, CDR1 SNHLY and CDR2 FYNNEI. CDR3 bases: TGTGCCAGCAGTAGCGTAGCGGTCCAAGAGACCCAGTACTTC. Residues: CASSSVAVQETQYF. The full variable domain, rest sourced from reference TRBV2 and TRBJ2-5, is EPEVTQTPSHQVTQMGQEVILRCVPISNHLYFYWYRQILGQKVEFLVSFYNNEISEKSEIFDDQFSVERPDGSNFTLKIRSTKLEDSAMYFCASSSVAVQETQYFGPGTRLLVL.